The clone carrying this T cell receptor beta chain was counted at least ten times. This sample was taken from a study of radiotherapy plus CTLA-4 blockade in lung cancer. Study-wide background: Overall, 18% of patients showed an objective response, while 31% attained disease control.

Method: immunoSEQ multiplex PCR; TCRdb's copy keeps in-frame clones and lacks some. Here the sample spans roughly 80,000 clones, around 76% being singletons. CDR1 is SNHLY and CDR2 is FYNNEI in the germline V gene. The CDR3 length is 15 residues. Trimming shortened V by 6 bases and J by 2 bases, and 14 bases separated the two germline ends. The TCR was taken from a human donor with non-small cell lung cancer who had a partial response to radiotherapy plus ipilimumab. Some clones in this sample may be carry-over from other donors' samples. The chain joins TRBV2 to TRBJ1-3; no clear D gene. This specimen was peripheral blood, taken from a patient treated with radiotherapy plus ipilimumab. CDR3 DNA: TGTGCCAGCAGGTCTAACAGCCAACCTGGAAACACCATATATTTT. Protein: CASRSNSQPGNTIYF.